The 17 T cell receptor beta chains below come from one sample, sequenced in a study of blood T cell repertoires in COVID-19. Sequencing used immunoSEQ multiplex PCR; TCRdb keeps in-frame clones, though not all of them. The profile covers approximately 110,000 clones, with approximately 81% appearing a single time and 3% to 3.5% taken by the ten largest. Sequenced input: peripheral blood. All receptors come from a middle-aged man with acute or convalescent COVID-19.

The J gene is TRBJ2-1, the V gene TRBV7-6; TRBD1 matches 7 bases. CDR1 and CDR2 from the germline V gene are SGHVS and FNYEAQ. V was clipped by 1 base and J by 2 bases; unmatched bases: 8. The CDR3 length is 17 residues. This CDR3 is CASSLVGGTPPYNEQFF. The CDR3 DNA follows: TGTGCCAGCAGCTTAGTAGGGGGCACACCTCCCTACAATGAGCAGTTCTTC.

The chain carries TRBV19 and TRBJ2-2, with TRBD2 matching 7 bases. The length of the CDR3 is 15 residues. The trim removed 4 bases at V and 4 bases at J, leaving 6 bases unmatched. Germline V gene lookup returns CDR1 LNHDA and CDR2 SQIVND (reference sequence). The CDR3 here is CASSTWEGSTGELFF. The CDR3 DNA reads as TGTGCCAGTAGTACTTGGGAGGGTTCCACCGGGGAGCTGTTTTTT.

This chain connects TRBV2 to TRBJ2-3; TRBD2 might be the D (7 bases). V dropped 5 bases and J dropped 5 bases, with 14 bases sitting between them. From germline, CDR1 is SNHLY and CDR2 FYNNEI. This CDR3 is 14 amino acids long. As DNA, the CDR3 is TGTGCCAGCAGTTTAGGGGGGGAGGGAGATACGCAGTATTTT. Amino acid sequence: CASSLGGEGDTQYF.

The chain employs TRBV7-2 and TRBJ1-2, with D possibly TRBD1 on 5 matching bases. This CDR3 is 13 amino acids long. Trimming removed 1 base from V and 5 bases from J, with 8 bases in between. Looked up from germline, CDR1 is SGHTA and CDR2 is FQGNSA. CDR3 bases: TGTGCCAGCAGCTTAGACAGGAGTTATGGCTACACCTTC. This codes for CASSLDRSYGYTF.

This chain links TRBV21-1 with TRBJ1-1; the table names TRBD1, a call not compared with the DNA. TRBV21-1 is marked as a pseudogene. CDR3 length: 15 residues. DNA of the CDR3: TGTGCCAGAGACGGGACAGGGGGCGCAGGGCCTGAAGCTTTCTTT. It codes for CARDGTGGAGPEAFF.

This clone was detected only a few times. The chain employs TRBV7-2 and TRBJ1-5, with a tentative D call TRBD1 (5 bases). Trimming removed 2 bases from V and 6 bases from J, with 14 bases in between. Germline CDR1 and CDR2: SGHTA and FQGNSA. The CDR3 totals 15 residues. CDR3 loop: CASSLSEIRGQPQHF. The CDR3 coding sequence is TGTGCCAGCAGCTTATCCGAGATTAGGGGTCAGCCCCAGCATTTT.

The chain recombines TRBV9 with TRBJ2-7, with 7 bases that match TRBD1. The length of the CDR3 is 15 residues. Losses at the gene ends were 4 bases for V and 2 bases for J; bases not matched to a gene: 9. CDR1 and CDR2 (germline): SGDLS, YYNGEE. CDR3 sequence reads: CASSPQIGTAYEQYF. The CDR3 DNA sequence: TGTGCCAGCAGCCCCCAGATAGGGACAGCCTACGAGCAGTACTTC.

The chain carries TRBV7-3 and TRBJ2-2; the match to TRBD1 covers 7 bases. The CDR3 sequence is 15 residues long. The V gene end was trimmed by 5 bases and the J gene end by 5 bases; junction bases not matched to a gene: 8. Germline-derived CDR1 and CDR2 are SGHTA and FQGTGA. The CDR3 region is CASSRQGLGTGELFF. As DNA, the CDR3 is TGTGCCAGCAGCCGACAGGGATTGGGGACCGGGGAGCTGTTTTTT.

The V call is TRBV7-9, the J call TRBJ1-3; possible D gene TRBD1, 5 bases. The germline gives CDR1 SEHNR, CDR2 FQNEAQ (reference sequence). There are 17 residues in the CDR3. V lost 2 bases, J lost 0 bases, and 14 bases lay in between. The CDR3 spells CASSLLQGYSSGNTIYF. The CDR3 nucleotides are TGTGCCAGCAGCTTACTGCAGGGCTATTCCTCTGGAAACACCATATATTTT.

This clone was picked up one time. The gene calls are TRBV7-2 and TRBJ1-1; D not resolved. Germline CDR1 and CDR2: SGHTA and FQGNSA. V was cut by 4 bases and J by 3 bases, with 12 bases left in between. This CDR3 has 14 amino acids. The CDR3, as DNA: TGTGCCAGCAGCTCTAACACTCGGGACACTGAAGCTTTCTTT. Protein product: CASSSNTRDTEAFF. The full variable domain, rest sourced from reference TRBV7-2 and TRBJ1-1, is GAGVSQSPSNKVTEKGKDVELRCDPISGHTALYWYRQSLGQGLEFLIYFQGNSAPDKSGLPSDRFSAERTGGSVSTLTIQRTQQEDSAVYLCASSSNTRDTEAFFGQGTRLTVV.

The chain links TRBV12-3 or TRBV12-4 to TRBJ2-7, with TRBD1 matching 7 bases. The trim removed 0 bases at V and 11 bases at J, leaving 4 bases unmatched. The CDR3 consists of 12 residues. CDR3 nucleotides: TGTGCCAGCAGTTTAGCAGACAGGGAAAAGTACTTC. Its translation: CASSLADREKYF.

As to this clone: Other DNA sequences in this sample translate to the same CDR3. The V and J genes are TRBV7-3 and TRBJ2-3; TRBD2 agrees at 10 bases. CDR3 length equals 16 residues. Germline V gives CDR1 SGHTA, CDR2 FQGTGA. The ends lost 2 bases at V and 1 base at J; junction bases unmatched: 3. This chain's CDR3 is CASSLGLAGGTDTQYF. CDR3 in DNA: TGTGCCAGCAGCTTAGGGCTAGCGGGGGGCACAGATACGCAGTATTTT.

This rearrangement joins TRBV7-9 to TRBJ2-7; 7 bases fit TRBD1. The trim removed 5 bases at V and 7 bases at J, leaving 8 bases unmatched. The CDR3 contains 13 residues. Germline CDR1 is SEHNR and CDR2 is FQNEAQ (reference sequence). The CDR3 nucleotides are TGTGCCAGCAGCCCGAGGGACAGCGAGGAGCAGTACTTC. Translating it yields CASSPRDSEEQYF. Full variable domain (rest looked up from reference TRBV7-9 and TRBJ2-7): DTGVSQNPRHKITKRGQNVTFRCDPISEHNRLYWYRQTLGQGPEFLTYFQNEAQLEKSRLLSDRFSAERPKGSFSTLEIQRTEQGDSAMYLCASSPRDSEEQYFGPGTRLTVT.

J is TRBJ2-7 and V is TRBV3-1 (or the pseudogene TRBV3-2); 12 nucleotides align to TRBD2. Germline CDR1 reads LGHDT; CDR2 reads YNNKEL (reference sequence). The CDR3 totals 14 residues. V gave up 4 bases and J gave up 12 bases; unmatched junction bases: 10. Written as DNA, the CDR3 is TGTGCCAGCAGCCTTACTAGCGGGGGGACGTCGTTGTACTTC. It encodes CASSLTSGGTSLYF.

The V call is TRBV29-1, the J call TRBJ2-3; possible D gene TRBD1, 6 bases. This CDR3 comprises 14 residues. Trimming shortened V by 0 bases and J by 2 bases, and 9 bases separated the two germline ends. CDR1 and CDR2 from the germline V gene are SQVTM and ANQGSEA. The CDR3 spells CSVEDRTATDTQYF. For the CDR3, the DNA is TGCAGCGTTGAAGATCGGACAGCCACAGATACGCAGTATTTT.

The chain combines TRBV29-1 with TRBJ2-1; tentative D call: TRBD1 (6 bases). V lost 7 bases to trimming and J lost 8 bases, with 21 bases between them. The length of the CDR3 is 14 residues. Germline V gene data show CDR1 as SQVTM and CDR2 as ANQGSEA. This CDR3 is CSALGTLGRYEQFF. CDR3 nucleotide sequence: TGCAGCGCCCTCGGGACACTAGGGCGGTATGAGCAGTTCTTC.

The rearrangement links TRBV2 to TRBJ2-1, with D maybe TRBD1 (5 bases). The V gene lost 7 bases and the J gene lost 7 bases, with 14 bases spanning the gap. CDR3 length: 13 residues. In germline, CDR1 is SNHLY, CDR2 FYNNEI. This CDR3 is CASTLLGPNEQFF. CDR3 bases: TGTGCCAGCACCCTGTTGGGGCCGAATGAGCAGTTCTTC. Full variable domain (remainder filled in from reference TRBV2 and TRBJ2-1): EPEVTQTPSHQVTQMGQEVILRCVPISNHLYFYWYRQILGQKVEFLVSFYNNEISEKSEIFDDQFSVERPDGSNFTLKIRSTKLEDSAMYFCASTLLGPNEQFFGPGTRLTVL.